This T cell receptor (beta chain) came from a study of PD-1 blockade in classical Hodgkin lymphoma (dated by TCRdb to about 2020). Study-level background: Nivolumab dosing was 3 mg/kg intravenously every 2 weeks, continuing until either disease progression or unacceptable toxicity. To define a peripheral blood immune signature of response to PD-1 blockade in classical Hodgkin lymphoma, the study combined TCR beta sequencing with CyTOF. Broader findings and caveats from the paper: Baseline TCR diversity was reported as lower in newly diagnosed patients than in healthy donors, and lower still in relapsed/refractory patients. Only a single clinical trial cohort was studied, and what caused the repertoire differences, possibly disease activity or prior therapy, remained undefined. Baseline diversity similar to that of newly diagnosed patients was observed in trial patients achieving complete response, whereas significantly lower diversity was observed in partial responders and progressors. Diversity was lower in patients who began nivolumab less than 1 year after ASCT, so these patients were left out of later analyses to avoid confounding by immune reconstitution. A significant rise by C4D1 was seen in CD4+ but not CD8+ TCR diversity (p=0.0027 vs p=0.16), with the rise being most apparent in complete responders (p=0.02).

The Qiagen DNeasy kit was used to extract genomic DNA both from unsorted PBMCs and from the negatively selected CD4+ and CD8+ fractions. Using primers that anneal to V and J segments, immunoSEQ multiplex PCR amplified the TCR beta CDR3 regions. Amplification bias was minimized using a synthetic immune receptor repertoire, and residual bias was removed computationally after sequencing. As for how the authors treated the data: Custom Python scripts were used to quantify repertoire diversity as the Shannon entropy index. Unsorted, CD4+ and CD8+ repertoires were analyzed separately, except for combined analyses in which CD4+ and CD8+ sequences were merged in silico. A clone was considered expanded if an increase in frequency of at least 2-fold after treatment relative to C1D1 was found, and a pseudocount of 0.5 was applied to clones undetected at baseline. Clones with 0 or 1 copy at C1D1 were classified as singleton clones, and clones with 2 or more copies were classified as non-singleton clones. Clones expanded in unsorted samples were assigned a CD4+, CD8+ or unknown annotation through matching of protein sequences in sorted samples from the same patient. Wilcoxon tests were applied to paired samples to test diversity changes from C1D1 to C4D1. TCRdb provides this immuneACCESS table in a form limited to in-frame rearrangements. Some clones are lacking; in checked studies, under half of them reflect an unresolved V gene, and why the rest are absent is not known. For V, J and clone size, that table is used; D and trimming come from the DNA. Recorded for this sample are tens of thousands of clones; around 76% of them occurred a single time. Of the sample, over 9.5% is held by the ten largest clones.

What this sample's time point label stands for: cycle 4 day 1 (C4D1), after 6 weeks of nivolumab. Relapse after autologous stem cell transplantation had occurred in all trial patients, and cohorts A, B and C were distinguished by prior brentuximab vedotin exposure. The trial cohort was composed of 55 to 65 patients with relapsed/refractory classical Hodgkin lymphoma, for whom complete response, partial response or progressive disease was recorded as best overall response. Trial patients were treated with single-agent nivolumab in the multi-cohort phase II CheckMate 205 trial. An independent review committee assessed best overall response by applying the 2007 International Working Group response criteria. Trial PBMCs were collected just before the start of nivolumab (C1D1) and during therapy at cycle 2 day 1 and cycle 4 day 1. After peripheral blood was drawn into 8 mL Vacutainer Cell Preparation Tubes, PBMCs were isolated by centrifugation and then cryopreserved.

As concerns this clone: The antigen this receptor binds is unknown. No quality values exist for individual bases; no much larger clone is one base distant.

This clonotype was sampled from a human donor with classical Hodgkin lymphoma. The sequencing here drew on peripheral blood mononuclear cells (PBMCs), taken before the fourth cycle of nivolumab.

CDR3 protein: CSVEDLAQGNEKLFF. DNA sequence: TGCAGCGTTGAAGATCTCGCACAGGGGAATGAAAAACTGTTTTTT. This sequence uses TRBV29-1 and TRBJ1-4, with TRBD1 identical over 7 junction bases. The junction shows trimming of 0 bases on V and 5 bases on J, and the gene matches do not reach 6 bases of it. The CDR3 measures 15 amino acids from cysteine to phenylalanine. This entry keeps only the CDR3 DNA: 45 bases, framed from base 1. Looking up the germline V gene yields CDR1 SQVTM and CDR2 ANQGSEA.